Below, 12 T cell receptor beta chains from the same sample are listed, as sequenced in a study of blood T cell repertoires in COVID-19. Profiling relied on immunoSEQ multiplex PCR, and the TCRdb table lists in-frame clones only, not all of them. The sample has about 200,000 clones, 84% seen once. The sequencing sample was made of PBMCs or T cells enriched from blood (not recorded which). The receptors originated from a middle-aged man who had recovered from COVID-19.

The V and J genes are TRBV28 and TRBJ2-1; TRBD2 aligns across 11 bases. Trimming at V came to 5 bases and at J to 3 bases, leaving 3 bases not matched to a gene. The CDR3 has 15 amino acids. Germline CDR1 reads MDHEN; CDR2 reads SYDVKM. This CDR3 reads CASSILAGVYNEQFF. The CDR3 DNA sequence: TGTGCCAGCAGTATACTAGCGGGGGTCTACAATGAGCAGTTCTTC.

The J gene is TRBJ1-4, the V gene TRBV5-1; the match to TRBD1 covers 8 bases. The V and J ends lost 4 bases and 1 base, in that order; junction bases with no gene match: 3. The CDR3 sequence is 15 residues long. Germline assignment: CDR1 SGHRS and CDR2 YFSETQ. The CDR3 here is CASSPGQGTNEKLFF. DNA of the CDR3: TGCGCCAGCAGCCCCGGACAGGGAACTAATGAAAAACTGTTTTTT.

The chain combines TRBV9 with TRBJ1-6; 12 positions match TRBD1. With V trimmed by 0 bases and J by 12 bases, 4 bases remained unmatched. The CDR3 length is 15 residues. Germline V CDR1 and CDR2: SGDLS, YYNGEE. In DNA form, the CDR3 reads TGTGCCAGCAGCGTAGGGGACAGGGGGCGACGACCCCTCCACTTT. It translates to CASSVGDRGRRPLHF.

The V gene is TRBV7-9, the J gene TRBJ1-2; tentative D call: TRBD1 (6 bases). V was pared by 2 bases and J by 8 bases, with 21 bases between. This CDR3 is 16 amino acids long. The V gene's germline CDR1 is SEHNR and CDR2 FQNEAQ (reference sequence). The CDR3 protein is CASSLLGATGKGGYTF. The CDR3 DNA is TGTGCCAGCAGCTTATTGGGTGCGACAGGCAAAGGAGGCTACACCTTC.

The J gene is TRBJ2-3, the V gene TRBV6-1, with D uncertain. The CDR3 sequence is 15 residues long. V gave up 1 base and J gave up 2 bases, with 10 bases separating them. Germline V gene data show CDR1 as MNHNS and CDR2 as SASEGT. The CDR3 loop is CASSEVGSYTDTQYF. For the CDR3, the DNA is TGTGCCAGCAGTGAAGTTGGCAGTTACACAGATACGCAGTATTTT.

The chain recombines TRBV6-4 with TRBJ1-5; D unclear. Germline CDR1 and CDR2: MRHNA and SNTAGT. V dropped 6 bases and J dropped 7 bases, with 13 bases sitting between them. The CDR3 extends over 13 amino acids. The DNA for the CDR3 is TGTGCCAGCAGCCTCCCGCCACGGCAGCCCCAGCATTTT. Translating gives CASSLPPRQPQHF.

The chain is built from TRBV7-9 and TRBJ1-1; 7 positions agree with TRBD1. CDR1 is SEHNR, CDR2 FQNEAQ, per germline (reference sequence). The length of the CDR3 is 15 residues. J lost 1 base, V lost 5 bases, and 7 bases had no gene match. The CDR3 nucleotides read TGTGCCAGCAGCCCAACGGGACAGTGGAACACTGAAGCTTTCTTT. Translating it yields CASSPTGQWNTEAFF.

Here the CDR3 reads CASTDRELEKLFF. The CDR3 DNA reads as TGTGCCAGCACCGACAGGGAGCTTGAAAAACTGTTTTTT. V gene TRBV2 combines with J gene TRBJ1-4; 7 nucleotides line up with TRBD1. The CDR3 extends over 13 amino acids. The J segment lost 7 bases and the V segment lost 7 bases, leaving 6 bases of the junction unmatched. CDR1 is SNHLY, CDR2 FYNNEI, per germline. Full variable domain (outside the CDR3, taken from reference TRBV2 and TRBJ1-4): EPEVTQTPSHQVTQMGQEVILRCVPISNHLYFYWYRQILGQKVEFLVSFYNNEISEKSEIFDDQFSVERPDGSNFTLKIRSTKLEDSAMYFCASTDRELEKLFFGSGTQLSVL.

The V gene is TRBV19, the J gene TRBJ1-5; possibly TRBD1 for D (6 bases). Germline loops: CDR1 LNHDA, CDR2 SQIVND (reference sequence). The CDR3 loop spans 14 amino acids. V was clipped by 6 bases and J by 5 bases, with 14 bases between them. The CDR3 DNA is TGTGCCAGTAGGGAAGACAGGCCGGATCAGCCCCAGCATTTT. It encodes CASREDRPDQPQHF.

This clone was picked up a small number of times. A read error may explain this, as a much larger clone is one base away. This sequence joins TRBV24-1 and TRBJ1-1; 11 bases line up with TRBD1. V lost 4 bases and J lost 4; bases outside the gene matches: 1. The germline V gene encodes CDR1 KGHDR and CDR2 SFDVKD. This CDR3 spans 14 amino acids. The CDR3 sequence: CATSEGTGGTEAFF. In DNA, the CDR3 is TGTGCCACCAGTGAAGGGACAGGGGGCACTGAAGCTTTCTTT.

The chain recombines TRBV19 with TRBJ1-6; 9 bases are a match to TRBD1. From germline, CDR1 is LNHDA and CDR2 SQIVND (reference sequence). This CDR3 is 19 amino acids long. Germline trimming cut 3 bases from V and 8 bases from J; bases unmatched to any gene: 17. In DNA, the CDR3 is TGTGCCAGTAGTATGGTGGGACAGGGAAGCAAAAACGGGCATTCACCCCTCCACTTT. The encoded protein is CASSMVGQGSKNGHSPLHF.

The chain combines TRBV6-5 with TRBJ1-6; TRBD1 agrees at 7 bases. J was trimmed by 12 bases and V by 7 bases; bases with no gene match: 6. Germline V CDR1 and CDR2: MNHEY, SVGAGI. The CDR3 runs to 12 residues. The CDR3, as DNA: TGTGCCAGCACCTCAGGGGGTTTACCCCTCCACTTT. Encoded protein: CASTSGGLPLHF.